Here is one T cell receptor (beta chain) with its context. Which antigen it targets is not known. It has no much larger one-base neighbor in the sample; base qualities were not kept. V and J lose 5 bases and 5 bases, and a span of 16 bases separates them. The CDR3 contains 15 residues, cysteine and phenylalanine counted. The read is trimmed to its CDR3 DNA, 45 bases read in frame from base 1. Looking up the germline V gene (reference sequence) yields CDR1 SEHNR and CDR2 FQNEAQ. The cohort was made up of about 610 healthy bone marrow donors. At the time of sampling, every cohort member was nominally healthy, though immune exposures that went unrecorded were likely present. The donor was CMV seropositive and was included in the group of some 290 seropositive cohort members. Every donor gave a peripheral blood sample, and the peripheral blood mononuclear cells from that sample were used for TCR beta sequencing. Genomic DNA was extracted from the blood cell samples with the Qiagen DNeasy Blood Extraction Kit.

Library preparation was by the immunoSEQ multiplex PCR assay. For the multiplex PCR, a mixture combining 60 forward primers for TCR Vbeta segments and 13 reverse primers for TCR Jbeta segments was used. The CDR3 region of rearranged TCR beta genes was amplified from genomic DNA with a multiplex PCR assay. The Illumina HiSeq System was used to sequence the amplified TCR beta libraries as 87-base-pair reads. The authors' pipeline ran thus. In a later analysis, tens of millions of unique TCR beta chains were counted across the 500 to 700 repertoires, and approximately 11 million of these chains were shared by at least two donors. Raw reads were error-corrected and collapsed into unique sequences with a nearest-neighbor algorithm that merged closely related sequences to remove PCR and sequencing errors. CDR3 sequences were aligned to IMGT reference sequences to assign V, D and J gene segments. For a sequence to be retained, at least a six-nucleotide match to both a V gene segment and a J gene segment was required. Rearrangements were called productive when the CDR3 lacked stop codons and stayed in frame with V and J; all others were non-productive. Following IMGT convention, CDR3 was defined as the stretch from the second conserved V-encoded cysteine to the conserved J-encoded phenylalanine. In an earlier analysis of more than 550 of the donors, sequences lacking an unambiguous match to a single V gene segment were excluded. In an earlier analysis of a few hundred of the donors, V segments were called functional above 56.7% productive rearrangements and were called segregating when the between-donor standard deviation exceeded 5%. A statistical classification framework was built for diagnosing cytomegalovirus status from the catalog of TCR beta chain sequences. A later analysis assigned V and J genes by comparing TCR nucleotide sequences with IMGT/GENE-DB human TR gene sequences. A later analysis assigned CDR3 sequences and most-parsimonious VDJ recombination scenarios with the TCRdist pipeline. A later analysis defined each TCR beta chain by its CDR3 amino acid sequence plus V-gene family, and excluded reads lacking a unique V-gene family. In a later analysis, 450 to 600 highly shared, low-generation-probability nucleotide sequences were removed to address suspected cross-contamination and a sequencing artifact. In a later analysis, a clonal expansion index for each public chain was calculated from normalized within-repertoire ranks of inferred template counts. In a later analysis, generation probabilities were computed with a VDJ recombination model fitted to out-of-frame rearrangements, and the resulting probabilities were checked against IGoR. In a later analysis, hypergeometric tests were used to score TCR-TCR, TCR-HLA and TCR-CMV co-occurrence, with a repertoire-size bias correction applied to TCR pairs. False discovery rates were estimated in a later analysis by permuting HLA or CMV assignments 20 times. In a later analysis, co-occurring TCRs were grouped using DBSCAN, with TCRdist sequence similarity added in when clustering inside HLA-allele-positive subsets. Co-occurrence clustering excluded repertoires with fewer than 30,000 or more than 120,000 public chains, plus five with anomalous nucleotide sharing. TCRdb took this table from immuneACCESS and kept in-frame rearrangements with V and J called. Such tables lack part of the clones; where checked against another copy, unresolved V genes explain under half of the gap, and the rest is unexplained. V, J and clone size are taken as reported in that table, and D and trimming were inferred from the DNA itself. In this sample the table shows fewer than 200,000 clones, approximately 80% of which occur a single time. Around 14% of the sample is taken by the ten largest.

The sample comes from a study of cytomegalovirus exposure and HLA in healthy donors (dated by TCRdb to the late 2010s). Broadly, across the study: An earlier analysis of approximately 640 of the donors reported 250 to 350 Gb of sequence data and 120 million or so unique TCR beta sequences from about 179 million T cells. To predict cytomegalovirus infection status, the study brought together high-throughput TCR immunosequencing, statistical association of individual TCRs with disease status, and machine learning. Several DR-DQ haplotypes were handled as single units for association and clustering because linkage in the cohort was strong. Alongside the repertoire data, information on donor age, sex, ethnicity and CMV serostatus was compiled. Every discovery cohort repertoire had been produced on one sequencing platform. A later analysis re-examined previously published TCR beta repertoires from about 670 donors and added high-resolution HLA genotyping to investigate patterns of TCR occurrence. Approximately 310 gigabases of sequencing data and 70 million to 100 million unique TCR sequences were included in an early release covering about 700 HLA-typed donors. An earlier analysis of some 500 of the donors applied high-throughput TCR beta sequencing to assess whether each TCR beta V gene segment acted as functional or pseudogenic. On average, 235,054 unique TCR beta nucleotide sequences were sequenced per donor among a few hundred genotyped donors of the cohort, with 15% to 20% of those sequences being non-productive. The study aimed to test whether signatures of past pathogen exposure could be identified by cataloging public T cell receptors. Rather than using new phenotypic data, the later analysis identified candidate immune exposures from TCR beta sequences and from how often those sequences occurred across donors. The number of typed donors differed by locus: about 620-640 for A, B, C, DRB1 and DQB1; 500 to 550 for DQA1; some 590 for DPA1; and 400 to 480 for DPB1. The study profiled the T cell repertoires of 550 to 700 subjects by immunosequencing and related them to cytomegalovirus serostatus. The genetic ancestry cluster associated with self-reported Caucasian donors included approximately 85% of the roughly 390 genotyped donors. A later genetic analysis took genome-wide SNP genotypes for about three fifths of the 666 donors and used that subset as a discovery cohort. In addition to the first cohort of hundreds of subjects, a separate validation cohort of 100 to 150 different subjects was used. Both class I and class II loci were covered by HLA typing, at four-digit resolution.

Paper-wide results and their limitations: In a later analysis, several top co-occurrence clusters were reported to appear linked to parvovirus B19, influenza, CMV and Epstein-Barr virus. A group of highly shared sequence variants was considered likely to be a technical artifact of the sequencing pipeline. In a later genetic analysis, fewer N-insertions in productive TCRs were reported among donors in an Asian-associated ancestry cluster than the approximately 670-donor mean. When HLA alleles, especially DR and DQ, strongly co-occurred, attributing TCR associations to individual alleles was difficult. A later analysis associated 15,000 to 20,000 TCR beta sequences with specific HLA alleles at a false discovery rate of 0.05. About 17 rarely observed V segments, including chromosome 9 orphons, were excluded from the earlier analysis of approximately 500 of the donors because counts were too low. Because some donors lacked HLA typing at each locus, the association tests relied only on the typed subset. A later analysis found that TCR association rates varied across HLA loci, with DRB1 alleles showing the most associated TCRs and HLA-C alleles the fewest. According to the authors, the approach could potentially be generalized to other disease states and immunological phenotypes. While some public TCRs were present in many individuals, most TCR sequences turned up only very rarely across donors. In both the original and validation cohorts, the classifier was reported to diagnose cytomegalovirus status with high specificity and sensitivity. A later analysis found that HLA-associated TCR beta chains were more clonally expanded and had lower generation probabilities than equally common non-associated chains. An association between a missense DCLRE1C variant and V-gene and J-gene trimming of TCR beta chains was found in a later genetic analysis and replicated in an independent cohort. Linkage disequilibrium might explain the correlated functional status among segregating V segments, but an unknown experimental factor could not be excluded. Broadly in line with IMGT annotations, most TCR beta V segments showed up in productive rearrangements about 90% or about 30% of the time in an earlier analysis of 587 of the donors. A further reported finding was that TCR beta sequences accurately predicted the HLA-A and HLA-B alleles for most subjects in the first cohort. For the cohort, immune exposure information was limited to CMV serostatus. In a later analysis, most CMV-associated TCR beta chains were found to appear HLA-restricted, with HLA associations seemingly driven largely by CMV exposure. In vitro tests confirmed that a few of the cytomegalovirus-associated TCR beta chains recognize cytomegalovirus antigens. The presence/absence analyses assumed that sequencing depth was roughly uniform across donors, and that assumption may not be true. Some IMGT-functional V segments, including TRBV6-2 and TRBV6-3, could not be told apart with the 87-base-pair reads, so those segments were excluded. The cohort was sequenced for TCR beta chains only, and without alpha or paired-chain data the features that could be detected were limited. In the study, approximately 150 TCR beta chains were listed as associated with cytomegalovirus.

This receptor was taken from a woman aged 30 to 39 in good health and CMV-seropositive. The material sequenced was PBMCs. The chain uses TRBV7-9 and TRBJ2-1, and TRBD2 may be the D gene, going by 6 matching bases. The encoded CDR3 is CASSGPGGANNEQFF. DNA sequence: TGTGCCAGCAGCGGACCTGGCGGGGCGAACAATGAGCAGTTCTTC.